The TCR beta chain under discussion was sequenced for a study of T cell responses to AZD1222 COVID-19 vaccine. TCRdb keeps only in-frame clones here, not all; method: immunoSEQ multiplex PCR. The table has about 200,000 clones, approximately 92% seen once. The CDR3 covers 12 residues. The ends were cut back, 6 bases at V and 2 bases at J, with 5 bases in the middle. CDR1 and CDR2 (germline): MNHNS, SASEGT. A word on this clone: What it recognizes is unknown.

General study points: Spike-specific TCR repertoires showed rising breadth and depth after two AZD1222 doses. Among AZD1222 vaccinees, only 5 or 6 were seropositive at baseline. Across the whole spike, CD4 TCRs peaked at regions 160-218 and 743-854.

The source of this sequence is an adult in good health. This chain connects TRBV6-1 to TRBJ1-3, with D maybe TRBD1 (5 bases). The sample was peripheral blood, taken on day 0 of AZD1222 vaccination. CDR3 DNA sequence: TGTGCCAGCAGGGGGCCTGGAAACACCATATATTTT. The encoded protein is CASRGPGNTIYF.